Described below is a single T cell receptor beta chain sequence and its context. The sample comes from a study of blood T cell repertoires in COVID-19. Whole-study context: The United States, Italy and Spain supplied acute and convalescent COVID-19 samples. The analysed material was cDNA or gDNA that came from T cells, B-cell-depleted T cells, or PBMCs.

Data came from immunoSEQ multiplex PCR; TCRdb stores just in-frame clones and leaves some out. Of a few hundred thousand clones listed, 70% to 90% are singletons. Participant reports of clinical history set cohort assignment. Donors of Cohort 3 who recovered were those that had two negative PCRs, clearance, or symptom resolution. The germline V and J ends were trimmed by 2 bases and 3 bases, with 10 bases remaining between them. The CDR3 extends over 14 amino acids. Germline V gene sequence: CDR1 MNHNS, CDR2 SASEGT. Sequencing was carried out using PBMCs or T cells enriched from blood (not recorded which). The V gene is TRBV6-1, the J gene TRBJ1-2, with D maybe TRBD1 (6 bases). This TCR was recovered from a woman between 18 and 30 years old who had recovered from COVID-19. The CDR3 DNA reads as TGTGCCAGCAGTGAACACAGGGCAGACTATGGCTACACCTTC. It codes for CASSEHRADYGYTF.